This is a list of T cell receptor beta chains from one sample in a study of shared clonotypes between healthy human individuals. Sequencing used immunoSEQ multiplex PCR; TCRdb keeps in-frame clones, though not all of them. Of 450,000 or so clones in the sample, 77% were seen once. Sequencing input: PBMCs. These receptors were collected from a middle-aged woman in good health. Some clones in this sample may be carry-over from other donors' samples. The CDR3 runs from the conserved cysteine through the conserved F or W. The order of the fields is J gene, D gene, clone size, V gene, CDR3 DNA, CDR3 protein. D genes are given only for firm matches. The size of a clone is reported for some rows only, either as once, few or many, or as a class for expanded clones.

TRBJ1-1 . . TRBV28 TGTGCCAGCAGTTCACCATACGCCGGAACACTGGGAGCTTTCTTT CASSSPYAGTLGAFF
TRBJ2-5 . . TRBV18 TGTGCCAGCTCACCTGGAGAAGGTTCCCAAGAGACCCAGTACTTC CASSPGEGSQETQYF
TRBJ1-2 TRBD1 . TRBV25-1 TGTGCCAGCAAGGGACAGGGAAGCCCCTTTCTCCGAGACTACACCTTC CASKGQGSPFLRDYTF
TRBJ2-7 TRBD2 . TRBV30 TGTGCCTGGACCCCGACCGGACTAGCGGGAGTAGGGCTTCACTACGAGCAGTACTTC CAWTPTGLAGVGLHYEQYF
TRBJ2-4 TRBD1 . TRBV15 TGTGCCACCAGGGCGCGACCGGGACAGGGGGCTTATGCCAAAAACATTCAGTACTTC CATRARPGQGAYAKNIQYF
TRBJ2-7 TRBD2 few TRBV19 TGTGCCAGTAGTAGGACTAGCGAGAATTACGAGCAGTACTTC CASSRTSENYEQYF
TRBJ2-7 TRBD2 . TRBV28 TGTGCCAGCAGTCCGGGACTAGCGATCGCCGAGCAGTACTTC CASSPGLAIAEQYF
TRBJ2-1 TRBD2 . TRBV11-1 TGTGCCAGCAGCTTCCGTGGCGGGGGTATCGACAATGAGCAGTTCTTC CASSFRGGGIDNEQFF
TRBJ2-7 . once TRBV7-8 TGTGCCAGCAGCCCAGTCGCGGGTAGGAGCGAGCAGTACTTC CASSPVAGRSEQYF
TRBJ2-1 . many TRBV28 TGTGCCAGCAGTCTAAGAGTTGGTGAGCAGTTCTTC CASSLRVGEQFF
TRBJ1-1 . once TRBV4-2 TGTGCCAGCAGCGCGGGACGGGGGAACACTGAAGCTTTCTTT CASSAGRGNTEAFF
TRBJ2-3 . . TRBV1 TGCACCAGCCTCCCATCCCTAGCGGGAGATACGCAGTATTTT CTSLPSLAGDTQYF
TRBJ2-7 . . TRBV6-6 TGTGCCAGCATGGATAGGACTCGGGGCTACGAGCAGTACTTC CASMDRTRGYEQYF
TRBJ2-1 TRBD2 . TRBV30 TGTGCCTGGAGTGTAGGGTACCGGGCGGGAGGTCGGGATGAGCAGTTCTTC CAWSVGYRAGGRDEQFF
TRBJ2-5 . . TRBV7-2 TGTGCCAGCAGCTCCCAAACGAAGACCCAGTACTTC CASSSQTKTQYF
TRBJ1-3 . once TRBV7-2 TGTGCCAGCAGCTTAGCCAAGTCTGGAAACACCATATATTTT CASSLAKSGNTIYF
TRBJ1-6 TRBD1 . TRBV30 TGTGCCTGGAGTACAGGGACAGCGTATAATTCACCCCTCCACTTT CAWSTGTAYNSPLHF
TRBJ2-1 TRBD2 . TRBV6-1 TGTGCCAGCAGTGATCATAGCGGGAGCCCCTACAATGAGCAGTTCTTC CASSDHSGSPYNEQFF
TRBJ2-3 TRBD2 . TRBV4-2 TGTGCCAGCAGCCAAGATCCACTAGCGGGAGGTCGAGCAGATACGCAGTATTTT CASSQDPLAGGRADTQYF
TRBJ2-1 . . TRBV4-1 TGCGCCAGCAGCCAAGTACGGGGGAACTACAATGAGCAGTTCTTC CASSQVRGNYNEQFF
TRBJ2-1 . . TRBV21-1 TGTGCCAGCAGCAAGTCATATGAGCAGTTCTTC CASSKSYEQFF
TRBJ1-2 TRBD1 . TRBV6-5 TGTGCCAGCAGCAAACAGGGGGATTGGAACTATGGCTACACCTTC CASSKQGDWNYGYTF
TRBJ1-4 TRBD1 . TRBV28 TGTGCCAGCAGTTTAACCGGGACAGGGAATGAAAAACTGTTTTTT CASSLTGTGNEKLFF
TRBJ2-7 TRBD2 . TRBV4-3 TGCGCCAGCAGCCAAGATCGGGGACTAGTTCTTCGGGAGCAGTACTTC CASSQDRGLVLREQYF
TRBJ2-3 TRBD2 . TRBV5-1 TGCGCCAGCAGGACTGGACTAGCGGTTACAGATACGCAGTATTTT CASRTGLAVTDTQYF
TRBJ2-5 . . TRBV15 TGTGCCACCAGCAGAGATGTCGGGGAGACCCAGTACTTC CATSRDVGETQYF
TRBJ2-3 . . TRBV5-1 TGCGCCAGCAGCACCACTAGCACAGATACGCAGTATTTT CASSTTSTDTQYF
TRBJ2-7 TRBD2 . TRBV6-5 TGTGCCAGCCAGCGGGGCTGGCAGCAGTACTTC CASQRGWQQYF
TRBJ2-1 TRBD2 . TRBV4-1 TGCGCCAGCAGCCAAGACAGCGGGAGGGCCTTCGATGAGCAGTTCTTC CASSQDSGRAFDEQFF
TRBJ2-7 . . TRBV6-5 TGTGCCAGCAGTTACTCGACCGAGCAGTACTTC CASSYSTEQYF
TRBJ2-1 TRBD2 . TRBV11-3 TGTGCCAGCAGCTTAGATCGGTCTAGCGGCCATTCCTACAATGAGCAGTTCTTC CASSLDRSSGHSYNEQFF
TRBJ1-1 TRBD1 . TRBV27 TGTGCCAGCAGGAGGACAGGGAAAACTGAAGCTTTCTTT CASRRTGKTEAFF
TRBJ2-6 . . TRBV30 TGTGCCTGGAGCACAGTATCTGGGGCCAACGTCCTGACTTTC CAWSTVSGANVLTF
TRBJ2-1 TRBD2 . TRBV5-1 TGCGCCAGCATGTCGCTAGCGGGAGCGGATGAGCAGTTCTTC CASMSLAGADEQFF
TRBJ2-5 . . TRBV4-1 TGCGCCAGCAGCCACCCTTTAGGGACCCAGTACTTC CASSHPLGTQYF